This paragraph covers one T cell receptor (beta chain) sequence. Its antigen is not identified. Before being chosen for sequencing, patients had shown CD8+CD57+ cell expansion by flow cytometry. The patients, all of them, had severe acquired aplastic anemia. No therapy had been given to the patients at the time of blood sampling. CDR3 and TCR beta VDJ profiling relied on a genomic DNA template. MiXCR, applied by TCRdb to the reads, yields one record per CDR3 protein. The table shows over 150,000 distinct CDR3 sequences, with about two thirds occurring only once. This record belongs to a study of CD8+CD57+ T cells in acquired aplastic anemia. Study in general: Sorted CD4+ and CD8+ cells yielded DNA averaging about 2.9 ug. Study-level results: No significant difference in CD8+ Simpson's diversity was found between patients and controls.

Germline V lookup: CDR1 LNHNV, CDR2 YYDKDF (reference sequence). The CDR3 spans 15 residues. V lost 0 bases and J lost 4, with 12 bases in between. The gene calls are TRBV15 and TRBJ1-2; maybe TRBD1 (6 bases). Sequencing was performed on sorted CD4+, CD8+, or CD8+CD57+ T cells (not recorded which) from PBMCs. The source of this sequence is a human donor with aplastic anemia. CDR3 in amino acids: CATSRDHRDPYGYTF. CDR3 coding DNA: TGTGCCACCAGCAGAGATCACAGGGACCCCTATGGCTACACCTTC.